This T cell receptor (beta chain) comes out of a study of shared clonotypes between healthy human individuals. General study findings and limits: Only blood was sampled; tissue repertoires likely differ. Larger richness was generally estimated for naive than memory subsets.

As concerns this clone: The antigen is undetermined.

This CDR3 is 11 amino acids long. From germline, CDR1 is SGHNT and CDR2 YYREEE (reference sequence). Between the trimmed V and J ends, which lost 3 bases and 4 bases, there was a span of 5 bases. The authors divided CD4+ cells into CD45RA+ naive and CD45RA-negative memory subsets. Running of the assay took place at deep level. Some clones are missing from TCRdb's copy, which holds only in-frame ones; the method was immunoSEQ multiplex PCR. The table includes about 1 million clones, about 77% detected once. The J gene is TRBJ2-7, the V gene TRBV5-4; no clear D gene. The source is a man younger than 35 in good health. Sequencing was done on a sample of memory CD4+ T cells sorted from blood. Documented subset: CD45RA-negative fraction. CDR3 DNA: TGTGCCAGCAGCTCTCAATACGAGCAGTACTTC. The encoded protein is CASSSQYEQYF.